These 4 T cell receptor beta chains came from one sample sequenced in a study of blood T cell repertoires in COVID-19. Data came from immunoSEQ multiplex PCR; TCRdb stores just in-frame clones and leaves some out. Of over 130,000 clones detected, around 81% appear once; the ten largest clones hold around 7.8%. Sequencing was carried out using peripheral blood. The receptors stem from a human donor in a cohort sampled during active COVID-19.

The CDR3 sequence: CASSTLTGQNGYTF. CDR3 in DNA: TGTGCCAGTAGTACTTTGACAGGGCAGAATGGCTACACCTTC. This sequence joins TRBV19 and TRBJ1-2; 7 positions agree with TRBD1. This CDR3 has 14 amino acids. The J segment lost 6 bases and the V segment lost 4 bases, leaving 8 bases of the junction unmatched. Germline lookup yields CDR1 LNHDA and CDR2 SQIVND (reference sequence).

The chain carries TRBV10-3 and TRBJ1-3; TRBD1 might be the D (6 bases). The CDR3 sequence is 17 residues long. From germline, CDR1 is ENHRY and CDR2 SYGVKD. Trimming cost V 3 bases and J 2 bases, with 17 bases left between them. The CDR3 nucleotides are TGTGCCATCAGTGACATTCTTTCAGGGGCTGCTGGAAACACCATATATTTT. Translating it yields CAISDILSGAAGNTIYF.

V gene TRBV5-6 combines with J gene TRBJ2-7, with 8 bases matching TRBD1. The germline CDR1 and CDR2 sequences are SGHDT and YYEEEE. This CDR3 comprises 17 residues. Trimming removed 4 bases from V and 0 bases from J; junction bases left unmatched: 12. The CDR3 loop reads CASSQPRGQGSSYEQYF. The CDR3 region has the DNA TGTGCCAGCAGCCAGCCCCGAGGACAGGGTAGCTCCTACGAGCAGTACTTC.

This clone was seen once. V is TRBV15 and J is TRBJ1-2; D gene uncertain. CDR1 LNHNV and CDR2 YYDKDF come from the germline V gene (reference sequence). Trimming pared 6 bases from V and 5 bases from J, leaving 16 bases between. The CDR3 has 14 amino acids. This chain's CDR3 is CATSIRLGDYGYTF. The CDR3 bases are TGTGCCACCAGTATCCGGCTCGGGGATTATGGCTACACCTTC.